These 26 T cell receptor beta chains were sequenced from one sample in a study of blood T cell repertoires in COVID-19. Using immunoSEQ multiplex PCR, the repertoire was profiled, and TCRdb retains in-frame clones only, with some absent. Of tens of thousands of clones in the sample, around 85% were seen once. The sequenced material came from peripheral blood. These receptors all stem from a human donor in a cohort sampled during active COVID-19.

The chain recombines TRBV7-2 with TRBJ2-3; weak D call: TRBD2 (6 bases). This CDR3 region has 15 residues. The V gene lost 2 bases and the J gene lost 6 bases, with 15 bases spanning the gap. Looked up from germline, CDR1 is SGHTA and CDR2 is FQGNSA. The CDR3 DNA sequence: TGTGCCAGCAGCTTAAGAGCGGGTTCTGGGGATACGCAGTATTTT. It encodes CASSLRAGSGDTQYF.

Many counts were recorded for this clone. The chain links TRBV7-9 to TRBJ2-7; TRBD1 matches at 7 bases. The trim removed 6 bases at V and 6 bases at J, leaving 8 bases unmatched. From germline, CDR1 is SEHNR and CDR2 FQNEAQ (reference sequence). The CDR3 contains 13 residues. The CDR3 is CASSSLGQVEQYF. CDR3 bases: TGTGCCAGCAGTTCCCTCGGACAGGTCGAGCAGTACTTC. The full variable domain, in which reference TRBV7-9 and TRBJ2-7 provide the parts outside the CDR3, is DTGVSQNPRHKITKRGQNVTFRCDPISEHNRLYWYRQTLGQGPEFLTYFQNEAQLEKSRLLSDRFSAERPKGSFSTLEIQRTEQGDSAMYLCASSSLGQVEQYFGPGTRLTVT.

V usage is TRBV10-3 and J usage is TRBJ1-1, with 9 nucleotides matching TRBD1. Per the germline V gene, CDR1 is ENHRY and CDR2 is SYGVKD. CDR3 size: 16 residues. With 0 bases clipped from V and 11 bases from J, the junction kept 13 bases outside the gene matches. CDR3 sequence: CAISESGQGVGTGAFF. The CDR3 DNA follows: TGTGCCATCAGTGAGTCGGGACAGGGAGTGGGAACGGGCGCTTTCTTT.

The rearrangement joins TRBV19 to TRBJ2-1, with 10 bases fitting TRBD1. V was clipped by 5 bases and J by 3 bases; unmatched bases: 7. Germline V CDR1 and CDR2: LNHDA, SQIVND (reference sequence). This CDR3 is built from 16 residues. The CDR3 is CASSVPGQGYYNEQFF. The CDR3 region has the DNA TGTGCCAGTAGTGTCCCGGGACAGGGGTACTACAATGAGCAGTTCTTC.

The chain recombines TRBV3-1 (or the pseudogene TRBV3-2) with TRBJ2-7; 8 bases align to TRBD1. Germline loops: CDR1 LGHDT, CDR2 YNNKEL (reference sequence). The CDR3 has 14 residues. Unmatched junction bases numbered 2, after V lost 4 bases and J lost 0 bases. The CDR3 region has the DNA TGTGCCAGCAGCCTCGGACAGGGCTCCTACGAGCAGTACTTC. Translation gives CASSLGQGSYEQYF.

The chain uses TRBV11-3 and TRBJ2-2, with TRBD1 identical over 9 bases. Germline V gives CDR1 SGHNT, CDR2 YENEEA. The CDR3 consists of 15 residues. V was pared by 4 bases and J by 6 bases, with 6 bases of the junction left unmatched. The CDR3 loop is CASSSDRGPSGELFF. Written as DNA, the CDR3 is TGTGCCAGCAGCTCGGACAGGGGCCCGTCCGGGGAGCTGTTTTTT.

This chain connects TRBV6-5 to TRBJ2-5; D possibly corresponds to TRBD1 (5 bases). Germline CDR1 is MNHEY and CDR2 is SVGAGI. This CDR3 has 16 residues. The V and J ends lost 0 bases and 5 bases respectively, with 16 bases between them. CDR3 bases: TGTGCCAGCAGTTACTCGACCGCACAGGCCAGGGAGACCCAGTACTTC. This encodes CASSYSTAQARETQYF.

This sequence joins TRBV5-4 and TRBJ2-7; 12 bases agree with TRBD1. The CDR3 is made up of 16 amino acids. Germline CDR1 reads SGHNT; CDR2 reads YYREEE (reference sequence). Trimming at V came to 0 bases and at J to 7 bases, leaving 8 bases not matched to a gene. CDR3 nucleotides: TGTGCCAGCAGCTTGGCGTTGGGACAGGGGGCGCAGGAGCAGTACTTC. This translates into CASSLALGQGAQEQYF. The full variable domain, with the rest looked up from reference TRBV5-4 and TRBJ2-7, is ETGVTQSPTHLIKTRGQQVTLRCSSQSGHNTVSWYQQALGQGPQFIFQYYREEENGRGNFPPRFSGLQFPNYSSELNVNALELDDSALYLCASSLALGQGAQEQYFGPGTRLTVT.

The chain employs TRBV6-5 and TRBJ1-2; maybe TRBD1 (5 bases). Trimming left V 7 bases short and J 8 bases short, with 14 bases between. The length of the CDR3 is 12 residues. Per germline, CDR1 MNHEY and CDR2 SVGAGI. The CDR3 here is CASIGGEGGYTF. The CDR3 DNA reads TGTGCCAGCATCGGGGGGGAGGGAGGCTACACCTTC.

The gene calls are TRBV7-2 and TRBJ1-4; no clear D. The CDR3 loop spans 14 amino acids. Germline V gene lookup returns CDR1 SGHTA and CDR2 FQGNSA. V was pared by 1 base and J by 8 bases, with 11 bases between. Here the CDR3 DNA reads TGTGCCAGCAGCTTAGGATCGGAACAGGAAAAACTGTTTTTT. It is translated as CASSLGSEQEKLFF.

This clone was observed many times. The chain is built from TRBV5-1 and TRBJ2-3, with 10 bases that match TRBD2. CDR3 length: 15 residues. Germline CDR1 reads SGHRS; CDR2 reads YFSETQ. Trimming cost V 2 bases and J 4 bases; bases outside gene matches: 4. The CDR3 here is CASSFSGRESDTQYF. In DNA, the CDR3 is TGCGCCAGCAGCTTCAGCGGGAGGGAATCAGATACGCAGTATTTT. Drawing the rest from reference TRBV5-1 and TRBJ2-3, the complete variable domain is KAGVTQTPRYLIKTRGQQVTLSCSPISGHRSVSWYQQTPGQGLQFLFEYFSETQRNKGNFPGRFSGRQFSNSRSEMNVSTLELGDSALYLCASSFSGRESDTQYFGPGTRLTVL.

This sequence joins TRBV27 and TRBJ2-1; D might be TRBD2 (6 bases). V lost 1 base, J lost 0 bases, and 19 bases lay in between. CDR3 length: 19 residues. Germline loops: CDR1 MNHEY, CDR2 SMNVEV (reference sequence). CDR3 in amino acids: CASSLFGVIAASSYNEQFF. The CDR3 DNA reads TGTGCCAGCAGTTTATTTGGGGTAATAGCGGCCAGCTCCTACAATGAGCAGTTCTTC.

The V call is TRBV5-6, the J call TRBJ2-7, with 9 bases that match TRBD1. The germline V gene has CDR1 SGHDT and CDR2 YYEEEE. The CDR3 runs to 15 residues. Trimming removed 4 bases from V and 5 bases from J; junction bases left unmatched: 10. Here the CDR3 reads CASSPPGTGSHEQYF. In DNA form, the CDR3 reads TGTGCCAGCAGCCCGCCGGGGACAGGGTCCCACGAGCAGTACTTC.

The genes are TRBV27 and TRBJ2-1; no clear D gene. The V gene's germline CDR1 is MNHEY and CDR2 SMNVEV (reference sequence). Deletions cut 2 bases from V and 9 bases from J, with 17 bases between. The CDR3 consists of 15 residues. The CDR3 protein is CASSLIVAPSGEQFF. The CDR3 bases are TGTGCCAGCAGTTTAATCGTGGCCCCCTCTGGTGAGCAGTTCTTC.

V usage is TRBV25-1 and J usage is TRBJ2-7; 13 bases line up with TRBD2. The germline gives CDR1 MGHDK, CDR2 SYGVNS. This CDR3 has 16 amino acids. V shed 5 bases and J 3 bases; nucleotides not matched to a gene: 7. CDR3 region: CASSKRGTSGIYEQYF. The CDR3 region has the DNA TGTGCCAGCAGTAAAAGGGGGACTAGCGGGATCTACGAGCAGTACTTC.

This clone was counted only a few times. The chain's CDR3 is CASSEVDRGVNSPLHF. The CDR3 DNA reads TGTGCCAGCAGTGAAGTGGACAGGGGCGTTAATTCACCCCTCCACTTT. This chain joins TRBV2 and TRBJ1-6; 9 bases line up with TRBD1. V was pared by 1 base and J by 6 bases, with 4 bases of the junction left unmatched. Germline V gives CDR1 SNHLY, CDR2 FYNNEI. There are 16 residues in the CDR3. The entire variable domain, with the rest obtained from reference TRBV2 and TRBJ1-6, is as follows: EPEVTQTPSHQVTQMGQEVILRCVPISNHLYFYWYRQILGQKVEFLVSFYNNEISEKSEIFDDQFSVERPDGSNFTLKIRSTKLEDSAMYFCASSEVDRGVNSPLHFGNGTRLTVT.

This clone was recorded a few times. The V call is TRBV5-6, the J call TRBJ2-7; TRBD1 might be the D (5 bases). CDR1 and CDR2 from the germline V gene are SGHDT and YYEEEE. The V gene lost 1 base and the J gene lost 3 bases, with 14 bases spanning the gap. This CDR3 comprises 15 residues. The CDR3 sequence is CASSLKPQGHYEQYF. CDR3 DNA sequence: TGTGCCAGCAGCTTGAAGCCGCAGGGCCACTACGAGCAGTACTTC.

This chain's CDR3 is CASSPPGANPEAFF. The DNA of the CDR3 is TGTGCCAGCTCACCACCGGGGGCAAACCCCGAAGCTTTCTTT. The chain couples TRBV18 to TRBJ1-1, with D perhaps matching TRBD1 (6 bases). This CDR3 is 14 amino acids long. CDR1 and CDR2 from the germline V gene are KGHSH and LQKENI. Trimming took off 0 bases at V and 8 bases at J, with 13 bases between the two ends.

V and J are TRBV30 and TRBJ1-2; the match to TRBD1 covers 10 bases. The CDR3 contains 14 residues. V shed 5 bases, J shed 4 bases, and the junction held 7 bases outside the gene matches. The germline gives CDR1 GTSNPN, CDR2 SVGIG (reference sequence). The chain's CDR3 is CAWEGTGVPYGYTF. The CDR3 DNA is TGTGCCTGGGAGGGGACAGGGGTTCCCTATGGCTACACCTTC.

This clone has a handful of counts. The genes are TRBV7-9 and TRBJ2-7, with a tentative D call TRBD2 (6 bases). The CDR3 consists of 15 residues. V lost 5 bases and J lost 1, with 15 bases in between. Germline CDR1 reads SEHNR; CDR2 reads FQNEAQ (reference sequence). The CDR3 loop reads CASSAAGGMSYEQYF. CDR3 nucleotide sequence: TGTGCCAGCAGCGCAGCCGGCGGGATGTCCTACGAGCAGTACTTC.

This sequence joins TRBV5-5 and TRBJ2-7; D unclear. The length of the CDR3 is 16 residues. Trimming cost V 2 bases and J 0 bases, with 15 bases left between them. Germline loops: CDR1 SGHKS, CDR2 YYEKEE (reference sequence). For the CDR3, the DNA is TGTGCCAGCAGCTTCTCCCCAGCGTCCAACTCCTACGAGCAGTACTTC. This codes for CASSFSPASNSYEQYF.

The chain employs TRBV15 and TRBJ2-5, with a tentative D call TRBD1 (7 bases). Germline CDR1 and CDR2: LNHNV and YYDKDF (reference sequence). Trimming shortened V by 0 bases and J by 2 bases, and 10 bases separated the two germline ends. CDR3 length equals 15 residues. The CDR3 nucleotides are TGTGCCACCAGCAGAGACAGGGGGGTACAAGAGACCCAGTACTTC. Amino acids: CATSRDRGVQETQYF.

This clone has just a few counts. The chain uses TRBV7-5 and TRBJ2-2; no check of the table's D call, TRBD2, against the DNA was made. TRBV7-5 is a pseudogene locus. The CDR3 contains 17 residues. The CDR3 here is CVRRLPLAGESTGELFF. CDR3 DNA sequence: TGTGTCAGAAGACTACCCCTGGCGGGAGAAAGCACCGGGGAGCTGTTTTTT.

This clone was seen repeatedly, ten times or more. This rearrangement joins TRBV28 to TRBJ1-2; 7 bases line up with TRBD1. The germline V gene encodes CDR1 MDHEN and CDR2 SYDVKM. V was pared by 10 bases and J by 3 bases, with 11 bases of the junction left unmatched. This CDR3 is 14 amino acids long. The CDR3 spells CATTTGSSHYGYTF. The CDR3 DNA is TGTGCCACTACGACAGGGTCGTCGCACTATGGCTACACCTTC.

Written as DNA, the CDR3 is TGTGCCAGCAGCCAGCCAGACACTTTCCAAGAGACCCAGTACTTC. Translating gives CASSQPDTFQETQYF. J is TRBJ2-5 and V is TRBV7-9, with no clear D. The CDR3 sequence is 15 residues long. The V end was cut by 5 bases, the J end by 1 base, with 14 bases between. Per germline, CDR1 SEHNR and CDR2 FQNEAQ (reference sequence).

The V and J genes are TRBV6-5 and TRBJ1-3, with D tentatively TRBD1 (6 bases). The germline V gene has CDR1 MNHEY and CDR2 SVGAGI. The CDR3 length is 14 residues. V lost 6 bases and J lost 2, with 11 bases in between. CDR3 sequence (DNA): TGTGCCAGCAGCCAGGGGTTAACTGGAAACACCATATATTTT. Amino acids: CASSQGLTGNTIYF.